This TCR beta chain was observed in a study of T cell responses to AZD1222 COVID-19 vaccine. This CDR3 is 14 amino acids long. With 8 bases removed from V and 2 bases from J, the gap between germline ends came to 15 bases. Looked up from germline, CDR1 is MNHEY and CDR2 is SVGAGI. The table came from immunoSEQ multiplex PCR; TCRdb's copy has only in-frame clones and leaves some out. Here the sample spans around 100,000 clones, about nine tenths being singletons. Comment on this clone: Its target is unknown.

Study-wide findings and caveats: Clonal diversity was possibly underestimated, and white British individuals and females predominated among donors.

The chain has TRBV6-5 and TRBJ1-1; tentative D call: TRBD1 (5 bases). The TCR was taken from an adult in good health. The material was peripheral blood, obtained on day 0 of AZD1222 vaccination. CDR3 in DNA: TGTGCCAGCGCCTTGGAGGGGTTAAACACTGAAGCTTTCTTT. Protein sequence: CASALEGLNTEAFF.